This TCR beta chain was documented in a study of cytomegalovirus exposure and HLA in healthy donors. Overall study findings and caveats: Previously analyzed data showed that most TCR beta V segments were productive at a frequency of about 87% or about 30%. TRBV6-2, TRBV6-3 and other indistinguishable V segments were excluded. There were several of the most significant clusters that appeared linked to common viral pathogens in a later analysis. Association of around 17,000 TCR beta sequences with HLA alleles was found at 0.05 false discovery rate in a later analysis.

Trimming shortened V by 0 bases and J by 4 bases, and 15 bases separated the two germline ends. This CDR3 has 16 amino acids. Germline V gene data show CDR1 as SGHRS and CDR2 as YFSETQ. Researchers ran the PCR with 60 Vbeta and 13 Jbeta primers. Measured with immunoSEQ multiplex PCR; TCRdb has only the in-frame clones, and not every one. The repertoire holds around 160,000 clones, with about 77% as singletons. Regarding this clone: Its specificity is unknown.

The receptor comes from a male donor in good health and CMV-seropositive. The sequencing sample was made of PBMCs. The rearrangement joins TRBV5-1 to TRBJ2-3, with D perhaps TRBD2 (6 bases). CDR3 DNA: TGCGCCAGCAGCTTGGCCCCACTAGCAGGCGCAGATACGCAGTATTTT. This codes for CASSLAPLAGADTQYF.